Listed below are T cell receptor beta chains from one sample, sequenced in a study of CD8+ T cells in alopecia areata. The data were produced by immunoSEQ multiplex PCR, yet TCRdb's version contains in-frame clones alone and is incomplete. The sample has approximately 160,000 clones, 60% to 75% seen once. Sequenced here: CD4+ T cells sorted from blood, sampled at week 24, from a patient treated with tofacitinib. The receptors were gathered from a human donor with alopecia areata. Both conserved end residues are part of each CDR3. Each record gives: D gene, J gene, V gene, clone size, CDR3 protein, CDR3 DNA. A D gene is named only where the DNA matches it firmly. Clone sizes are given selectively: once, few, many, or a class where the clone is expanded.

.	TRBJ1-2	TRBV19	.	CASRRRANYGYTF	TGTGCCAGTAGAAGGCGAGCTAACTATGGCTACACCTTC
.	TRBJ1-5	TRBV10-3	.	CAISESQAGHNQPQHF	TGTGCCATCAGTGAGTCTCAGGCAGGGCACAATCAGCCCCAGCATTTT
.	TRBJ2-5	TRBV4-1	.	CASSQDGGRETQYF	TGCGCCAGCAGCCAAGATGGGGGCCGTGAGACCCAGTACTTC
TRBD1	TRBJ2-3	TRBV27	once	CASSPDRPGQGLVDTQYF	TGTGCCAGCAGTCCCGACCGCCCGGGACAGGGGTTGGTAGATACGCAGTATTTT
.	TRBJ2-2	TRBV2	.	CASRQGLGELFF	TGTGCCAGCCGCCAGGGATTGGGGGAGCTGTTTTTT
.	TRBJ2-3	TRBV7-3	few	CASSSGRVADTQYF	TGTGCCAGCAGCTCCGGACGGGTAGCAGATACGCAGTATTTT
TRBD2	TRBJ2-3	TRBV29-1	.	CSANAPSGGTTDTQYF	TGCAGCGCCAACGCGCCCAGCGGGGGGACCACAGATACGCAGTATTTT
TRBD1	TRBJ1-1	TRBV7-6	.	CASSSINRGDTEAFF	TGTGCCAGCAGCTCTATTAACAGGGGCGATACTGAAGCTTTCTTT
.	TRBJ1-2	TRBV25-1	.	CASKSLNYGYTF	TGTGCCAGCAAATCCCTTAACTATGGCTACACCTTC
.	TRBJ1-5	TRBV23-1	.	CASSQKSDIGSQPQHF	TGCGCCAGCAGTCAAAAATCAGACATTGGCAGTCAGCCCCAGCATTTT
.	TRBJ2-3	TRBV5-1	.	CASSFKGSLTDTQYF	TGCGCCAGCAGCTTCAAGGGTTCACTCACAGATACGCAGTATTTT
.	TRBJ2-3	TRBV29-1	.	CSVRSDTQYF	TGCAGCGTCCGGTCGGATACGCAGTATTTT
TRBD1	TRBJ1-6	TRBV19	.	CASSKPDRGFSSPLHF	TGTGCCAGTAGTAAGCCCGACAGGGGGTTTAGTTCACCCCTCCACTTT
.	TRBJ2-7	TRBV7-9	many	CASSFRREGEQYF	TGTGCCAGCAGCTTCCGCAGGGAAGGCGAGCAGTACTTC
.	TRBJ1-2	TRBV29-1	.	CSVERPDRHYGYTF	TGCAGCGTTGAACGTCCCGACAGGCACTATGGCTACACCTTC
.	TRBJ1-5	TRBV7-2	.	CASSLFGKQPQHF	TGTGCCAGCAGCTTGTTCGGTAAACAGCCCCAGCATTTT
TRBD1	TRBJ1-5	TRBV30	once	CAWSKTGQGDGQPQHF	TGTGCCTGGAGTAAGACGGGACAGGGGGACGGTCAGCCCCAGCATTTT
.	TRBJ1-1	TRBV25-1	once	CASSEEGYMNTEAFF	TGTGCCAGCAGTGAAGAGGGGTACATGAACACTGAAGCTTTCTTT
.	TRBJ2-2	TRBV25-1	.	CASNGGAGELFF	TGTGCCAGCAATGGGGGCGCCGGGGAGCTGTTTTTT
TRBD1	TRBJ2-4	TRBV7-2	.	CASSLAQGSNIQYF	TGTGCCAGCAGCTTAGCACAGGGGAGCAACATTCAGTACTTC
.	TRBJ2-6	TRBV27	.	CASSLVGGSGANVLTF	TGTGCCAGCAGTTTAGTGGGGGGCTCTGGGGCCAACGTCCTGACTTTC
TRBD2	TRBJ2-5	TRBV9	.	CASSAQRGFGETQYF	TGTGCCAGCAGCGCCCAGCGGGGGTTTGGAGAGACCCAGTACTTC
.	TRBJ2-1	TRBV30	once	CAWSAPGLEQFF	TGTGCCTGGAGTGCCCCAGGGTTGGAGCAGTTCTTC
.	TRBJ1-1	TRBV25-1	.	CASSPSRGSEAFF	TGTGCCAGCAGTCCCTCCAGAGGGTCTGAAGCTTTCTTT
TRBD2	TRBJ2-5	TRBV2	.	CASTDSGMGQYF	TGTGCCAGCACCGACAGCGGGATGGGCCAGTACTTC
.	TRBJ1-2	TRBV29-1	.	CSVAQVYGYTF	TGCAGCGTTGCACAGGTCTATGGCTACACCTTC
.	TRBJ1-1	TRBV29-1	once	CSVEMERNTEAFF	TGCAGCGTTGAGATGGAGAGGAACACTGAAGCTTTCTTT
.	TRBJ1-5	TRBV28	.	CASSSQGWRSNQPQHF	TGTGCCAGCAGTTCACAGGGTTGGCGGAGCAATCAGCCCCAGCATTTT
TRBD1	TRBJ1-2	TRBV10-3	.	CAVGQGPTFGYTF	TGTGCCGTAGGACAGGGACCGACATTTGGCTACACCTTC
TRBD2	TRBJ2-7	TRBV29-1	few	CSVAPQGGFEQYF	TGCAGCGTTGCTCCCCAGGGAGGGTTCGAGCAGTACTTC
.	TRBJ2-5	TRBV23-1	.	CAPTPGLKKETQYF	TGCGCCCCCACGCCGGGACTGAAAAAAGAGACCCAGTACTTC
TRBD1	TRBJ1-1	TRBV27	.	CASSLRDRGTFEAFF	TGTGCCAGCAGTTTACGGGACAGGGGAACCTTTGAAGCTTTCTTT
TRBD1	TRBJ1-1	TRBV29-1	.	CSVGFRGDTEAFF	TGCAGCGTTGGATTCAGGGGGGACACTGAAGCTTTCTTT
.	TRBJ1-1	TRBV2	.	CASSGRFEAFF	TGTGCCAGCAGTGGGCGGTTTGAAGCTTTCTTT
.	TRBJ2-2	TRBV5-6	.	CASSRRYTGELFF	TGTGCCAGCAGTCGGCGATACACCGGGGAGCTGTTTTTT
.	TRBJ1-4	TRBV21-1	few	CASTHEKLFF	TGTGCCAGCACACATGAAAAACTGTTTTTT
.	TRBJ1-1	TRBV20-1	.	CSANRNTEAFF	TGCAGTGCTAACAGGAACACTGAAGCTTTCTTT
.	TRBJ2-5	TRBV5-1	few	CASSFGPKETQYF	TGCGCCAGCAGCTTCGGGCCTAAAGAGACCCAGTACTTC
.	TRBJ1-2	TRBV7-9	.	CASSLTYGYTF	TGTGCCAGCAGTTTAACCTATGGCTACACCTTC
TRBD1	TRBJ1-5	TRBV6-1	few	CASGGQGAVSNQPQHF	TGTGCCAGCGGTGGACAGGGGGCCGTATCCAATCAGCCCCAGCATTTT
.	TRBJ1-2	TRBV5-1	.	CASSLAHRLGGGYTF	TGCGCCAGCAGCTTGGCGCACCGCCTCGGTGGTGGCTACACCTTC
TRBD1	TRBJ2-5	TRBV5-1	.	CASSSSWDRGSETQYF	TGCGCCAGCAGCTCCTCGTGGGACAGGGGGTCAGAGACCCAGTACTTC
.	TRBJ2-5	TRBV9	.	CASSDSVGGTPYF	TGTGCCAGCAGCGACTCTGTTGGGGGGACACCTTACTTC
.	TRBJ2-1	TRBV29-1	.	CSVEDGQVNEQFF	TGCAGCGTTGAAGATGGCCAAGTCAATGAGCAGTTCTTC
.	TRBJ2-5	TRBV30	.	CAWSPNQETQYF	TGTGCCTGGAGTCCCAACCAAGAGACCCAGTACTTC
TRBD1	TRBJ1-4	TRBV4-2	once	CASSQAQGGEKLFF	TGTGCCAGCAGCCAAGCTCAGGGGGGAGAAAAACTGTTTTTT
.	TRBJ2-5	TRBV4-2	.	CASSQDQALLAQETQYF	TGTGCCAGCAGCCAAGATCAGGCTCTCCTAGCACAAGAGACCCAGTACTTC
TRBD1	TRBJ2-5	TRBV2	.	CASSRTGVGETQYF	TGTGCCAGCAGCCGTACAGGGGTTGGGGAGACCCAGTACTTC
TRBD1	TRBJ1-1	TRBV29-1	few	CSVTQGAWGTEAFF	TGCAGCGTTACACAGGGGGCATGGGGCACTGAAGCTTTCTTT
.	TRBJ1-1	TRBV2	.	CASTGYRETEAFF	TGTGCCAGCACCGGGTACAGGGAGACTGAAGCTTTCTTT
TRBD1	TRBJ2-7	TRBV7-8	.	CASSLGQSSEQYF	TGTGCCAGCAGCTTGGGACAGTCGAGCGAGCAGTACTTC
.	TRBJ1-5	TRBV6-1	.	CASTVRQPQHF	TGTGCCAGCACTGTCCGCCAGCCCCAGCATTTT